One and the same sample provided the 14 T cell receptor beta chains below, sequenced in a study of blood T cell repertoires in COVID-19. Clones were read by immunoSEQ multiplex PCR, and TCRdb kept only the in-frame ones, dropping some. The sample has roughly 110,000 clones, under 85% seen once. Material for sequencing was peripheral blood. The source of these receptors is a woman in her fifties or sixties with acute or convalescent COVID-19.

DNA for the CDR3: TGTGCCAGCAGCTGGACTAGCGGGAGTTACGAGCAGTACTTC. Protein sequence: CASSWTSGSYEQYF. This rearrangement joins TRBV6-6 to TRBJ2-7, with 13 bases lining up with TRBD2. Per the germline V gene, CDR1 is MNHNY and CDR2 is SVGAGI (reference sequence). The J segment lost 4 bases and the V segment lost 6 bases, leaving 3 bases of the junction unmatched. The CDR3 consists of 14 residues.

The chain joins TRBV6-6 to TRBJ2-2, with a possible D match to TRBD2 (7 bases). The V end lost 5 bases, the J end lost 10 bases, and 14 bases lay between the germline ends. Germline values: CDR1 MNHNY, CDR2 SVGAGI (reference sequence). CDR3 length equals 13 residues. CDR3 region: CASSPRGAEELFF. CDR3 DNA sequence: TGTGCCAGCAGTCCACGGGGGGCCGAGGAGCTGTTTTTT.

The CDR3 DNA is TGCGCCAGCAGCTTTGAGGGACAGGGGGCGGCAGATACGCAGTATTTT. This sequence encodes CASSFEGQGAADTQYF. V gene TRBV5-1 combines with J gene TRBJ2-3, with 12 bases that match TRBD1. The CDR3 consists of 16 residues. V shed 2 bases and J 4 bases; nucleotides not matched to a gene: 5. CDR1 is SGHRS and CDR2 is YFSETQ in the germline V gene.

V and J are TRBV2 and TRBJ1-4, with D unresolved. Germline CDR1 reads SNHLY; CDR2 reads FYNNEI. The CDR3 contains 12 residues. With 5 bases removed from V and 3 bases from J, the gap between germline ends came to 4 bases. CDR3 DNA sequence: TGTGCCAGCAGTCTCCCTAATGAAAAACTGTTTTTT. Residues: CASSLPNEKLFF.

The CDR3 region has the DNA TGTGCCAGCACCCGCCCCGGGGGAGTTCAGACCCAGTACTTC. It encodes CASTRPGGVQTQYF. J is TRBJ2-5 and V is TRBV5-5; D might be TRBD2 (6 bases). The CDR3 covers 14 residues. Germline V gene data show CDR1 as SGHKS and CDR2 as YYEKEE (reference sequence). V shed 6 bases and J shed 6 bases, with 18 bases lying between them.

This clone was counted between two and nine times. The chain has TRBV7-6 and TRBJ2-7; 11 bases align to TRBD2. V lost 0 bases and J lost 3; bases outside the gene matches: 4. The CDR3 contains 16 residues. The germline V gene has CDR1 SGHVS and CDR2 FNYEAQ. The CDR3 DNA follows: TGTGCCAGCAGCTTAGCGGCTAGCGGGAGGAACTACGAGCAGTACTTC. It specifies CASSLAASGRNYEQYF.

In its sample, this clone was seen a few times. The chain links TRBV29-1 to TRBJ1-5, with a weak D call TRBD1 (5 bases). The CDR3 length is 15 residues. Germline V gene lookup returns CDR1 SQVTM and CDR2 ANQGSEA. The germline V and J ends were trimmed by 4 bases and 2 bases, with 15 bases remaining between them. CDR3 bases: TGCAGCGTTGCTTCAGGGTTATTAGGCAATCAGCCCCAGCATTTT. It translates to CSVASGLLGNQPQHF.

This clone was recorded only once. V is TRBV19 and J is TRBJ1-3; 7 bases align to TRBD1. Germline V lookup: CDR1 LNHDA, CDR2 SQIVND (reference sequence). CDR3 length: 20 residues. With 5 bases clipped from V and 1 base from J, the junction kept 20 bases outside the gene matches. The CDR3 region has the DNA TGTGCCAGTAGTGCACTAAACAGGGGCGAGACGTCTACTTCTGGAAACACCATATATTTT. This encodes CASSALNRGETSTSGNTIYF.

CDR3: CASSYPGQGVHEQYF. The CDR3 nucleotides read TGTGCCAGCAGTTACCCGGGACAGGGGGTCCACGAGCAGTACTTC. The chain combines TRBV6-5 with TRBJ2-7; 11 bases fit TRBD1. The trim removed 2 bases at V and 5 bases at J, leaving 5 bases unmatched. The CDR3 sequence is 15 residues long. Germline V gene lookup returns CDR1 MNHEY and CDR2 SVGAGI.

The chain recombines TRBV5-1 with TRBJ1-4; D gene uncertain. This CDR3 region has 14 residues. Looked up from germline, CDR1 is SGHRS and CDR2 is YFSETQ. V lost 0 bases and J lost 8, with 11 bases in between. The CDR3 loop is CASSLDTVREKLFF. The CDR3 DNA reads TGCGCCAGCAGCTTGGACACCGTGCGGGAAAAACTGTTTTTT.

This chain connects TRBV5-1 to TRBJ2-7, with 11 bases fitting TRBD1. This CDR3 contains 16 residues. J was trimmed by 3 bases and V by 2 bases; bases with no gene match: 7. Germline CDR1 is SGHRS and CDR2 is YFSETQ. CDR3 coding DNA: TGCGCCAGCAGCTTATCCTCCGGGACAGGGGGCTACGAGCAGTACTTC. It codes for CASSLSSGTGGYEQYF.

CDR3 loop: CASSLGWAGSYEQYF. CDR3 nucleotides: TGCGCCAGCAGCTTGGGATGGGCGGGCTCCTACGAGCAGTACTTC. The chain employs TRBV5-1 and TRBJ2-7, with D possibly TRBD2 on 5 matching bases. The length of the CDR3 is 15 residues. Trimming shortened V by 0 bases and J by 0 bases, and 10 bases separated the two germline ends. Germline values: CDR1 SGHRS, CDR2 YFSETQ.

The chain recombines TRBV6-5 with TRBJ1-1, with no clear D. Trimming left V 6 bases short and J 1 base short, with 9 bases between. CDR3 length: 13 residues. From germline, CDR1 is MNHEY and CDR2 SVGAGI. The CDR3 DNA is TGTGCCAGCAGGATTACGAGGAACACTGAAGCTTTCTTT. This codes for CASRITRNTEAFF.

There are a few counts of this clone. The chain couples TRBV28 to TRBJ1-2; D is unresolved. Trimming cost V 8 bases and J 1 base, with 17 bases left between them. The CDR3 is made up of 15 amino acids. Germline CDR1 reads MDHEN; CDR2 reads SYDVKM. For the CDR3, the DNA is TGTGCCAGCCGTAACAACCTCCCGGGTAACTATGGCTACACCTTC. Its protein product is CASRNNLPGNYGYTF.